This T cell receptor (beta chain) stems from a study of OX40 agonist ivuxolimab in advanced cancers. Study background: With a range of roughly 20 to 80, age averaged approximately 55 years, and nearly 85% were male. People who had prior anti-PD-1, anti-PD-L1 or anti-CTLA-4 therapy could take part, and around 40% had some.

Germline V gene sequence: CDR1 SGHAT, CDR2 FQDESV (reference sequence). V was pared by 5 bases and J by 6 bases, with 27 bases between. The CDR3 contains 18 residues. Only in-frame clones appear in the TCRdb table, and some are missing; sequencing was by immunoSEQ multiplex PCR. The sample includes 35,000 to 45,000 clones, 70% to 85% seen only once; the top ten take approximately 25%. The sample was CD4+ or CD8+ T cells sorted from blood, taken in a trial of the OX40 agonist ivuxolimab. The chain uses TRBV11-1 and TRBJ2-3; D may match TRBD1 or TRBD2 (5 bases each). The sequence came from an adult with an advanced solid tumor such as melanoma, head and neck, liver or kidney cancer. The CDR3 spells CASSPSIRDPRRSDTQYF. The DNA for the CDR3 is TGTGCCAGCAGCCCATCGATCCGGGACCCCCGACGTTCCGATACGCAGTATTTT.